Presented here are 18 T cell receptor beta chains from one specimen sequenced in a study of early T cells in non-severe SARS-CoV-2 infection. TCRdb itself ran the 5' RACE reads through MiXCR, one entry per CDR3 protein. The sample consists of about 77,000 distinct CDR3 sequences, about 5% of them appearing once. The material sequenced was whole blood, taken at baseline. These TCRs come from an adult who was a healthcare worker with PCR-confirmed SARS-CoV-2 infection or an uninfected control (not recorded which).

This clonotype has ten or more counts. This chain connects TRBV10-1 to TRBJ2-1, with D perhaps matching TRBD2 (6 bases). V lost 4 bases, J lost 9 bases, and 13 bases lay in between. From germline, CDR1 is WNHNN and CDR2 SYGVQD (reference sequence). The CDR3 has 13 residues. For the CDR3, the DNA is TGCGCCAGCAGTGGGCTAGCGAGGACTGAGCAGTTCTTC. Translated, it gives CASSGLARTEQFF.

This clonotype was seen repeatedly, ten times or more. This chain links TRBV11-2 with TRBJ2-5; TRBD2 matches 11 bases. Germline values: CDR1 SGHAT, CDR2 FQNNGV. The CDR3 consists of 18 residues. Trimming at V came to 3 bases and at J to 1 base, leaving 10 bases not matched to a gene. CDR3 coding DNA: TGTGCCAGCAGCTTGGTCCCTCTACTAGCGGGGGTCCAAGAGACCCAGTACTTC. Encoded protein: CASSLVPLLAGVQETQYF.

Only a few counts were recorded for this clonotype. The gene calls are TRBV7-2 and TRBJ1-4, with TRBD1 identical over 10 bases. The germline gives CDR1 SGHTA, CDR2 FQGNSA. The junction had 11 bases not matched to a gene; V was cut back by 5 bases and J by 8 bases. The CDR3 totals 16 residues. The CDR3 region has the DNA TGTGCCAGCAGCGGAACTCGACAGGGGGCGCGGGAAAAACTGTTTTTT. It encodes CASSGTRQGAREKLFF.

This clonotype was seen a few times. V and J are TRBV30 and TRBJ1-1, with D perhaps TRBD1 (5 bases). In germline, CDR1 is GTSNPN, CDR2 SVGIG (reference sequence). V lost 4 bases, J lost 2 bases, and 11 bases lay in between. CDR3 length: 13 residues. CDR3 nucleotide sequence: TGTGCCTGGACTGGACACTTTAACACTGAAGCTTTCTTT. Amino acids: CAWTGHFNTEAFF.

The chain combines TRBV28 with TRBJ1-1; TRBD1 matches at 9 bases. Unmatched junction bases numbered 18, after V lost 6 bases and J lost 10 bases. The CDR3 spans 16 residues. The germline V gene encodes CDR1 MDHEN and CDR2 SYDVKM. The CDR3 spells CASSTPAPGQGVGAFF. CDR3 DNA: TGTGCCAGCAGCACCCCAGCCCCGGGACAGGGCGTTGGAGCTTTCTTT.

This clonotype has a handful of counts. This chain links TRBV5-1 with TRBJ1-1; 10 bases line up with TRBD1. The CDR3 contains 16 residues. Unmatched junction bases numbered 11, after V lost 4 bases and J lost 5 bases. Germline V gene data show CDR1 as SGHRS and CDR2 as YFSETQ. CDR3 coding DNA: TGCGCCAGCAGCGGGGGACAGGGGCTCCCGAGGACTGAAGCTTTCTTT. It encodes CASSGGQGLPRTEAFF.

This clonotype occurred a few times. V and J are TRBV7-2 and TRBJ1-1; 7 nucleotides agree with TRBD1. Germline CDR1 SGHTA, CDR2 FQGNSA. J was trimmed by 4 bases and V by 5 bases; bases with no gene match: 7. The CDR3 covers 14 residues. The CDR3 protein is CASSLNSGGTEAFF. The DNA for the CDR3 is TGTGCCAGCAGCCTCAACTCAGGGGGCACTGAAGCTTTCTTT.

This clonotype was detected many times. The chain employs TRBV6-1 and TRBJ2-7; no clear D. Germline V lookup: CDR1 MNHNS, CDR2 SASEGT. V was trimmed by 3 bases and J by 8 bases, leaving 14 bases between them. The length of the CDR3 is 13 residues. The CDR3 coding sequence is TGTGCCAGCAGTGATTCGGGCATCGCCAAGCAGTACTTC. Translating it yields CASSDSGIAKQYF.

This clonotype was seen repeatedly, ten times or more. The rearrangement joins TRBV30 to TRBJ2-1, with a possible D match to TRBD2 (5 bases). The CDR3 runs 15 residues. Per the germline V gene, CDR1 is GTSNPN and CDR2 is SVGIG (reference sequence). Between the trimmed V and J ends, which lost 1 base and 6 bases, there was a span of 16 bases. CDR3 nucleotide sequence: TGTGCCTGGAGTGCAGCGGTTGCCCACCGCAATGAGCAGTTCTTC. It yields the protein CAWSAAVAHRNEQFF.

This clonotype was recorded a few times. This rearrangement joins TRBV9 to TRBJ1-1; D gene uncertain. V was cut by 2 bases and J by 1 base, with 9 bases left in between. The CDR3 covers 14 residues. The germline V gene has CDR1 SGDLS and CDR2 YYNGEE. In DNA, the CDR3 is TGTGCCAGCAGCGTCTTTGAGACGAACACTGAAGCTTTCTTT. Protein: CASSVFETNTEAFF.

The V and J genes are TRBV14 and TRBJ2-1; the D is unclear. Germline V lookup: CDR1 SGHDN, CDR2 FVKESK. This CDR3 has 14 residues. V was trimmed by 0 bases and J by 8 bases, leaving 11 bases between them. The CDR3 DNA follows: TGTGCCAGCAGCCAAGAAGCCGAGACCGATGAGCAGTTCTTC. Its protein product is CASSQEAETDEQFF.

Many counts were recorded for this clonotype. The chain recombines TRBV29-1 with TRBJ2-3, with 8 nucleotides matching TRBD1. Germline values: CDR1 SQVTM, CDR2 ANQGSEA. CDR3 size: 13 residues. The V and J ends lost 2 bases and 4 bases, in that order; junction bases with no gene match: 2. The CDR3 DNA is TGCAGCGTTGAATGGACAGGGCCAGATACGCAGTATTTT. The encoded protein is CSVEWTGPDTQYF.

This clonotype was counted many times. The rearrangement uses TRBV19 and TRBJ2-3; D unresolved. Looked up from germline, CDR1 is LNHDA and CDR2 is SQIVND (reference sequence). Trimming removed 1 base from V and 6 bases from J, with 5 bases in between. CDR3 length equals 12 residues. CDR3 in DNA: TGTGCCAGTAGTATAGGTGGGGATACGCAGTATTTT. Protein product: CASSIGGDTQYF.

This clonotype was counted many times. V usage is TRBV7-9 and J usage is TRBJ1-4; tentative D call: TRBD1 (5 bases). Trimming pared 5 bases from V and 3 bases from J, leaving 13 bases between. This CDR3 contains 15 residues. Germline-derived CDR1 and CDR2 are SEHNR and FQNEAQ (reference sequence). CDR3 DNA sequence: TGTGCCAGCAGCGTCCCTGGGACCGCTAATGAAAAACTGTTTTTT. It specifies CASSVPGTANEKLFF.

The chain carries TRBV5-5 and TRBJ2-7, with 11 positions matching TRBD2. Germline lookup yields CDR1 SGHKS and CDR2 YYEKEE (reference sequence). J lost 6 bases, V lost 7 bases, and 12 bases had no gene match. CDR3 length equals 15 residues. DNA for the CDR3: TGTGCCAGCGGAACCTTAGCGGGAGGGTCCGGCGAGCAGTACTTC. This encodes CASGTLAGGSGEQYF.

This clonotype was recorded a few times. CDR3 sequence reads: CASSLGGGAQHF. DNA for the CDR3: TGTGCCAGCAGTTTGGGTGGAGGTGCCCAGCATTTT. The rearrangement links TRBV27 to TRBJ1-5; D not certain. This CDR3 has 12 amino acids. V was clipped by 3 bases and J by 11 bases, with 11 bases between them. The germline V gene encodes CDR1 MNHEY and CDR2 SMNVEV (reference sequence).

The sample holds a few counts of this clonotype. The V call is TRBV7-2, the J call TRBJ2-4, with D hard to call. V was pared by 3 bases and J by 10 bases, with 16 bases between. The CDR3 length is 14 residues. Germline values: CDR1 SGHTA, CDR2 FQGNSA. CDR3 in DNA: TGTGCCAGCAGCTTCAGTGGGCCCGGTGGGATTCAGTACTTC. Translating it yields CASSFSGPGGIQYF. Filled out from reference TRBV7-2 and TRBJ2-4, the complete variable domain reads GAGVSQSPSNKVTEKGKDVELRCDPISGHTALYWYRQSLGQGLEFLIYFQGNSAPDKSGLPSDRFSAERTGGSVSTLTIQRTQQEDSAVYLCASSFSGPGGIQYFGAGTRLSVL.

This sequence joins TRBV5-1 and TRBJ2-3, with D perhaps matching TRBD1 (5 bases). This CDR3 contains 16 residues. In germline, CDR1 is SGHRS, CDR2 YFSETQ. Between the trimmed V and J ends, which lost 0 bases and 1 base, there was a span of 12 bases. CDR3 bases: TGCGCCAGCAGCTTGGAAGGGGATCCGGGCACAGATACGCAGTATTTT. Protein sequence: CASSLEGDPGTDTQYF.